Below, one T cell receptor beta chain is given with its context. Sequenced by immunoSEQ multiplex PCR; TCRdb stores in-frame clones only, minus some. The sample records nearly 35,000 clones, about 90% being singletons. This sample is part of a study of STAT5B mutations in CD4+ large granular lymphocyte leukemia. The germline V gene encodes CDR1 MNHEY and CDR2 SVGAGI. This CDR3 has 14 residues. V dropped 2 bases and J dropped 0 bases, with 7 bases sitting between them. Sequenced input: CD4+ T cells from blood buffy coats. This chain connects TRBV6-5 to TRBJ1-1; the D gene is possibly TRBD1 (5 bases). This sequence originates from a human donor in good health. The CDR3 spells CASSYQGMNTEAFF. The CDR3 region has the DNA TGTGCCAGCAGTTACCAGGGAATGAACACTGAAGCTTTCTTT.